This T cell receptor beta chain was obtained from a study of control samples from healthy donors and cancer patients. Clones were sequenced by immunoSEQ multiplex PCR, and TCRdb holds only the in-frame ones, with some missing. The repertoire consists of about 150,000 clones, with 93% occurring once and the leading ten covering about 5.8%. CDR1 SGHRS and CDR2 YFSETQ come from the germline V gene. Trimming pared 0 bases from V and 8 bases from J, leaving 8 bases between. This CDR3 is built from 12 residues. The chain employs TRBV5-1 and TRBJ1-1; D possibly corresponds to TRBD1 (5 bases). This receptor was identified in a man aged 18 to 29 in good health. Material: blood. DNA of the CDR3: TGCGCCAGCAGCTTGGCCAGGGTCGAAGCTTTCTTT. Encoded protein: CASSLARVEAFF.